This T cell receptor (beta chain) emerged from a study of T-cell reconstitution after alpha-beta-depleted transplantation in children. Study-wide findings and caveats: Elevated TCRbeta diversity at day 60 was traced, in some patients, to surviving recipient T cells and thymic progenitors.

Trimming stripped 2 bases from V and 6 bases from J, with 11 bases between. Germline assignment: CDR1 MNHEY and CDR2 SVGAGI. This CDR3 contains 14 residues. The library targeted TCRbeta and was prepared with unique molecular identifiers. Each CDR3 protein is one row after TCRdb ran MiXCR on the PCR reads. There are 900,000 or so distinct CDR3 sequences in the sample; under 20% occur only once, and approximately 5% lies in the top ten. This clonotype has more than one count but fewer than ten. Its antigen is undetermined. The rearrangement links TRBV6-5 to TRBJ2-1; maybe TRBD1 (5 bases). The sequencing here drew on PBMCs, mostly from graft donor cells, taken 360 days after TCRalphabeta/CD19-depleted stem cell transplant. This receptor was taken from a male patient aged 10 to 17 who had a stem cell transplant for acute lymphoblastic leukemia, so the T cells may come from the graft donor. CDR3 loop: CASSYDRTLNEQFF. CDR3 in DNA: TGTGCCAGCAGTTACGATAGGACACTCAATGAGCAGTTCTTC.